One and the same sample provided the 3 T cell receptor beta chains below, sequenced in a study of blood T cell repertoires in COVID-19. The assay was immunoSEQ multiplex PCR, and TCRdb's table has in-frame clones only and misses some. Of 110,000 to 150,000 clones in the sample, around 82% were seen once. Source material: PBMCs or T cells enriched from blood (not recorded which). The receptors stem from a man in his forties with acute COVID-19.

V is TRBV5-6 and J is TRBJ2-5; D uncertain. V was pared by 2 bases and J by 5 bases, with 19 bases between. The CDR3 has 16 amino acids. Germline values: CDR1 SGHDT, CDR2 YYEEEE. CDR3 coding DNA: TGTGCCAGCAGCTTCGGCTACGTTGGATACGGGGAGACCCAGTACTTC. Translated, it gives CASSFGYVGYGETQYF.

The chain joins TRBV5-4 to TRBJ1-6; 7 bases align to TRBD1. CDR3 length: 14 amino acids. V shed 0 bases and J 9 bases; nucleotides not matched to a gene: 3. Germline V gene data show CDR1 as SGHNT and CDR2 as YYREEE (reference sequence). For the CDR3, the DNA is TGTGCCAGCAGCTTGGAGGGGGCTTCTTCACCCCTCCACTTT. It codes for CASSLEGASSPLHF. Variable domain in full (rest from reference TRBV5-4 and TRBJ1-6): ETGVTQSPTHLIKTRGQQVTLRCSSQSGHNTVSWYQQALGQGPQFIFQYYREEENGRGNFPPRFSGLQFPNYSSELNVNALELDDSALYLCASSLEGASSPLHFGNGTRLTVT.

V is TRBV19 and J is TRBJ1-5, with 7 bases lining up with TRBD1. Per the germline V gene, CDR1 is LNHDA and CDR2 is SQIVND (reference sequence). This CDR3 has 16 residues. After removal of 1 base from V and 3 bases from J, the junction contained 6 bases not matched to a gene. The CDR3 region is CASSIGGGGLNQPQHF. Here the CDR3 DNA reads TGTGCCAGTAGTATAGGAGGAGGGGGCCTCAATCAGCCCCAGCATTTT.